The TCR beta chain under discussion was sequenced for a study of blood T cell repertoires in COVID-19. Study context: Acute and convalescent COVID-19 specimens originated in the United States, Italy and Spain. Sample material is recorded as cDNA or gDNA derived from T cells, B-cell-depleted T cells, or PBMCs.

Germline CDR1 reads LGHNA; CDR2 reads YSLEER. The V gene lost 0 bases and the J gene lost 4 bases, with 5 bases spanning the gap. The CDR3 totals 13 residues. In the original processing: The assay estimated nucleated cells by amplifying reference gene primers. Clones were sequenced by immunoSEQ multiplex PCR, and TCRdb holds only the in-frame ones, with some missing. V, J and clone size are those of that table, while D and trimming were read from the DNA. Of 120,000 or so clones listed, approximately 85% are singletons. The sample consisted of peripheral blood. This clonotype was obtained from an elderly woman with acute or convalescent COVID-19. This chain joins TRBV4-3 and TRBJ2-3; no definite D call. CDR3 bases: TGCGCCAGCAGCCAAGAGGGCCCAGATACGCAGTATTTT. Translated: CASSQEGPDTQYF.